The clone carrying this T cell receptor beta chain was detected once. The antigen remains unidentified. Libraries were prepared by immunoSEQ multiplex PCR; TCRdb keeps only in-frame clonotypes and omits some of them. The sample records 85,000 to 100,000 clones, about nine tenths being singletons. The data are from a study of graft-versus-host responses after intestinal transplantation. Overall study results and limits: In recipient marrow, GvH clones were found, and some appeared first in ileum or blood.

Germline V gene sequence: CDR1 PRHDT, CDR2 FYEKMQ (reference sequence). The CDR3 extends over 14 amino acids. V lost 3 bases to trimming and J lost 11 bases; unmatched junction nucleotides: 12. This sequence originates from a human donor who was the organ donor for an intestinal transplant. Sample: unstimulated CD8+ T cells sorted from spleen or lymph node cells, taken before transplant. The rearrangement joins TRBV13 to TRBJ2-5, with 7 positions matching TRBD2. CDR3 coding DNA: TGTGCCAGCAGCTTCTTTCCCGGGAGGCCTGTGCAGTACTTC. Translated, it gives CASSFFPGRPVQYF.